This is a list of T cell receptor beta chains from one sample in a study of technical replicates of blood from several donors. Sequencing was performed with immunoSEQ multiplex PCR; in TCRdb, only in-frame clones are kept and a portion is missing. The table shows about 80,000 clones, with 95% to 98% occurring only once. Source material: T cells isolated from PBMCs. The receptors stem from a human donor in good health. Each CDR3 is given with its conserved first and last residue.

V	J	CDR3
TRBV11-3	TRBJ1-2	CASSLDSLHYGYTF
TRBV27	TRBJ1-2	CASSSERTGGAWGYTF
TRBV2	TRBJ2-2	CASRLAMNTGELFF
TRBV15	TRBJ1-4	CATSRALQRANEKLFF
TRBV21-1	TRBJ2-1	CASLLRAGAIASYNEQFF
TRBV9	TRBJ1-1	CASSGTGLPEAFF
TRBV6-5	TRBJ1-4	CASSKQEGLLKLFF
TRBV2	TRBJ1-2	CASSVWTGDGYTF
TRBV6-6	TRBJ2-3	CAVGVPDTQYF
TRBV7-8	TRBJ2-3	CASSFSGGGGLTQYF
TRBV6-6	TRBJ1-1	CASSYETLARGRAFF
TRBV28	TRBJ1-2	CASSSGQGGYGYTF
TRBV4-1	TRBJ2-1	CASSQIPSYYNEQFF
TRBV25-1	TRBJ2-7	CASSVAGVHEQYF
TRBV14	TRBJ1-2	CASSSRQGDGYTF
TRBV6-1	TRBJ1-4	CASSTGPTNEKLFF
TRBV27	TRBJ2-7	CASSSGSPHEQYF
TRBV14	TRBJ1-4	CASSQGELGASWEKLFF
TRBV6-1	TRBJ2-2	CASTEPNTGELFF
TRBV5-1	TRBJ1-1	CASSLPSGSETEAFF
TRBV2	TRBJ2-4	CASRTVGGGIQYF
TRBV10-2	TRBJ2-7	CASSTGGIHEQYF
TRBV30	TRBJ2-7	CAWNPVGGYEQYF
TRBV29-1	TRBJ2-5	CSVEGPIAGAIHF
TRBV27	TRBJ1-2	CASSFGRQGYGYTF
TRBV11-3	TRBJ2-7	CASSPPTGDEQYF
TRBV5-1	TRBJ1-1	CASSSRQGHTEAFF
TRBV18	TRBJ2-7	CASSPQQGVSYEQYF
TRBV19	TRBJ1-4	CASSPNRDSIYEKLFF
TRBV19	TRBJ1-2	CASSIVGLKTGGRGYTF
TRBV6-5	TRBJ1-6	CASSKNRDRYSPLHF
TRBV5-1	TRBJ2-3	CASSLPGQGRTDTQYF
TRBV6-1	TRBJ2-2	CASRRQGRYTGELFF
TRBV5-5	TRBJ2-7	CASSFQGLTYEQYF
TRBV6-5	TRBJ1-1	CASSYSDSRITEAFF
TRBV7-9	TRBJ2-3	CASSLASSGSADTQYF
TRBV2	TRBJ2-1	CASTPGLAVWNEQFF
TRBV27	TRBJ2-3	CASSRRSTLFTDTQYF
TRBV6-1	TRBJ2-3	CASSEDRGSTDTQYF
TRBV7-2	TRBJ1-2	CASTPGNYGYTF
TRBV19	TRBJ1-6	CASSFYRESPLHF
TRBV2	TRBJ2-7	CASEGVSYEQYF
TRBV20-1	TRBJ2-7	CSVSWGMEYF
TRBV6-5	TRBJ2-7	CASSRDSLFYEQYF
TRBV6-4	TRBJ1-2	CASRTTGGGYTF
TRBV19	TRBJ2-7	CASRPGQGTYEQYF
TRBV9	TRBJ1-1	CASSVGRNTEAFF
TRBV28	TRBJ1-5	CASTDWRGGGNQPQHF
TRBV10-2	TRBJ1-2	CASSPGEEGYGYTF
TRBV11-2	TRBJ2-3	CASSLSGRSTDTQYF
TRBV6-1	TRBJ1-5	CASSESGEHQPQHF
TRBV4-1	TRBJ2-7	CASKSSGSYEQYF
TRBV7-9	TRBJ2-7	CASSLEGTSSYEQYF
TRBV11-1	TRBJ2-3	CASSLLGQAQYF
TRBV30	TRBJ2-1	CAWSDPLDGLAYNEQFF
TRBV5-6	TRBJ1-1	CASSQQLHTGPVGAFF
TRBV19	TRBJ2-7	CASSYVVAREQYF
TRBV29-1	TRBJ1-1	CSAGSTEAFF
TRBV7-9	TRBJ1-4	CASSLESEKLFF
TRBV30	TRBJ2-2	CAWSVWPTGELFF